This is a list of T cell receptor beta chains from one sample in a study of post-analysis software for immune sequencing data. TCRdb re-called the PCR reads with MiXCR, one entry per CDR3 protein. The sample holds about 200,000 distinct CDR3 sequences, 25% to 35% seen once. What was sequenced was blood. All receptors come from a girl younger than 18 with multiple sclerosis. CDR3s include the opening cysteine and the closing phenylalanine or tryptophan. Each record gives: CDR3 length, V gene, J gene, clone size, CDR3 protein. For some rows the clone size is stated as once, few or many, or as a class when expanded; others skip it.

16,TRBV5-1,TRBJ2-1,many,CASSAGLAGGYNEQFF
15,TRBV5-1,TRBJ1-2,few,CASSLAEKSDYGYTF
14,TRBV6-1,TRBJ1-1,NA,CAGSGGSGRNEAFF
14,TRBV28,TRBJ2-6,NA,CASSSTGKTNVLTF
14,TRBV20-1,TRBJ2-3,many,CSARPGGTTDTQYF
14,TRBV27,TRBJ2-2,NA,CASSLVGSAGELFF
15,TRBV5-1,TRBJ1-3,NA,CASSATGGSGNTIYF
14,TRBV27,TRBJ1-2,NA,CASSSLGASPGYTF
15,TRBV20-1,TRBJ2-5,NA,CSARVGTSHQETQYF
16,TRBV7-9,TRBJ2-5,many,CASSPLPGLAVETQYF
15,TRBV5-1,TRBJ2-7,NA,CVSSFGRRDPSEQYF
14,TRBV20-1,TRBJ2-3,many,CSASLGAGTDTQYF
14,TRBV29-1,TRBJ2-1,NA,CSAKKLSRGDEQFF
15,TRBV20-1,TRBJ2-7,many,CSARELLGQGYEQYF
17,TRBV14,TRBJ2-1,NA,CASSQEPARDLNNEQFF
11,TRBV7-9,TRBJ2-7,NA,CASSNAYEQYF
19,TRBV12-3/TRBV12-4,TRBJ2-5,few,CASSPAGTSGRGYQETQYF
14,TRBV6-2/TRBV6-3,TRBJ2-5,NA,CASRNPGRVETQYF
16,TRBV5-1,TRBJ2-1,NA,CASSPAPTGSLNEQFF
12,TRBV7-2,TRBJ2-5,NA,CASSLEGNEQYF
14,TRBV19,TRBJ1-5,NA,CASRVRDSNQPQHF
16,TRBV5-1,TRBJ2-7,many,CASSLLLAGAGNEQYF
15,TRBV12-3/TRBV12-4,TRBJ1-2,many,CASSDPGRSNYGYTF
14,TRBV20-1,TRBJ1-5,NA,CSASGQVSNQPQHF
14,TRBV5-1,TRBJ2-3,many,CASSLVQLTDTQYF
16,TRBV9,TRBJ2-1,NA,CASSPLLRARSDEQFF
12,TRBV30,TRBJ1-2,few,CAWSVQGYGYTF
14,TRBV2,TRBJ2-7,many,CASRVEGSSYEQYF
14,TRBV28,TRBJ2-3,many,CASSLRPLGDTQYF
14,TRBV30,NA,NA,CAWSASDRPYEQYF
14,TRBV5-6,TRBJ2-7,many,CASSPGGVGYEQYF
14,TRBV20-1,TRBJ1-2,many,CSGSGGQGSYGYTF